This TCR beta chain stems from a study of glioma-infiltrating T cells after dendritic cell vaccination. Study details: Dendritic cells derived from monocytes and pulsed with autologous tumor lysate formed the vaccine. Study-wide findings and caveats: TCR clonality showed no direct relationship with survival.

This CDR3 has 14 residues. Germline loops: CDR1 SGHVS, CDR2 FQNEAQ. V dropped 4 bases and J dropped 2; count of bases not matched to a gene: 1. To note about this clone: Antigen unknown.

Input was approximately 1.8 ug genomic DNA, or all available if less. The primer mix had 60 V beta and 13 J beta primers. The table came from immunoSEQ multiplex PCR; TCRdb's copy has only in-frame clones and leaves some out. This table holds over 55,000 clones, about 76% found once. The chain joins TRBV7-8 to TRBJ1-3; TRBD1 aligns across 8 bases. This TCR came from a human donor with glioblastoma. The sample in question was blood, obtained before dendritic cell vaccination. DNA of the CDR3: TGTGCCAGCAGCTCGACAGGGGCTGGAAACACCATATATTTT. Protein: CASSSTGAGNTIYF.